This is a list of T cell receptor beta chains from one sample in a study of blood T cell repertoires in COVID-19. Clones were read by immunoSEQ multiplex PCR, and TCRdb kept only the in-frame ones, dropping some. The table shows roughly 53,000 clones, with about 88% occurring only once. The sample taken for sequencing was peripheral blood. These receptors originate from a middle-aged man with active COVID-19. The CDR3 runs from the conserved cysteine through the conserved F or W. Fields, in order: J gene, D gene, V gene, clone size, CDR3 DNA, CDR3 protein. D genes are given only for firm matches. Where a row states a size, it is once, few, many or the class of an expanded clone; other rows omit it.

>TRBJ2-1|-|TRBV28|-
TGTGCCAGCAGACGAGAGGGAAGTGAGCAGTTCTTC
CASRREGSEQFF
>TRBJ1-6|-|TRBV30|-
TGTGCCTGGACTCCGTCGATTAGCAGTTCACCCCTCCACTTT
CAWTPSISSSPLHF
>TRBJ2-1|TRBD2|TRBV19|once
TGTGCCAGTAGTATAGGAGGAGGTAGCGGGACCCCGGAGCAGTTCTTC
CASSIGGGSGTPEQFF
>TRBJ1-2|-|TRBV19|few
TGTGCCAGTAGTACCACGGGTGCAGGGGAATTTGGCTACACCTTC
CASSTTGAGEFGYTF
>TRBJ2-4|-|TRBV10-2|-
TGCGCCAGCAGTGAGTCGGTACTAGTGGACAAAAACATTCAGTACTTC
CASSESVLVDKNIQYF
>TRBJ1-6|-|TRBV30|-
TGTGCCTGCCTCGGACAAAGACTTTATAATTCACCCCTCCACTTT
CACLGQRLYNSPLHF
>TRBJ2-1|TRBD2|TRBV19|-
TGTGCCAGTCGGACTAGCGGGAGTATTTACAATGAGCAGTTCTTC
CASRTSGSIYNEQFF
>TRBJ1-3|TRBD1|TRBV15|-
TGTGCCACCAGCAGACCCCTGGGGACAGGAAACTCTGGAAACACCATATATTTT
CATSRPLGTGNSGNTIYF
>TRBJ2-2|-|TRBV11-3|few
TGTGCCAGCAGCTCCAGGGGTCGGGAGCTGTTTTTT
CASSSRGRELFF
>TRBJ2-2|-|TRBV19|-
TGTGCCATAGAAGGCGAGGGAAGGAACACCGGGGAGCTGTTTTTT
CAIEGEGRNTGELFF
>TRBJ2-5|-|TRBV28|-
TGTGCCAGCAGTAGAGGCGGGGTCCCGTCCCAAGAGACCCAGTACTTC
CASSRGGVPSQETQYF
>TRBJ1-4|-|TRBV18|-
TGTGCCAGCTCACGGGGAAGGGGTGCTAATGAAAAACTGTTTTTT
CASSRGRGANEKLFF
>TRBJ1-2|-|TRBV30|-
TGTGCCTGGAACGGAGGGAAGGGCTACACCTTC
CAWNGGKGYTF
>TRBJ2-3|-|TRBV11-3|-
TGTGCCAGCAGCTTAGGTCCAACAGATACGCAGTATTTT
CASSLGPTDTQYF
>TRBJ2-5|TRBD2|TRBV28|-
TGTGCCAGCAGGGGACTAGCGGGAGAAGAGACCCAGTACTTC
CASRGLAGEETQYF
>TRBJ1-4|-|TRBV29-1|once
TGCAGCGGCCGGGTGAGGGATGAAAAACTGTTTTTT
CSGRVRDEKLFF
>TRBJ2-4|-|TRBV6-1|-
TGTGCCAGCAGTGAAGCTGGAGGGGGAGGGGGAAACATTCAGTACTTC
CASSEAGGGGGNIQYF
>TRBJ1-1|-|TRBV28|-
TGTGCCAGCAGTGAGGTGCCGGCGGGTGGAGCTTTCTTT
CASSEVPAGGAFF
>TRBJ2-7|TRBD2|TRBV5-1|-
TGCGCCAGCAGCCACCCGGGAGGGGACTACGAGCAGTACTTC
CASSHPGGDYEQYF
>TRBJ2-3|-|TRBV29-1|-
TGCAGCGTTGAGGCTAGCGCAACAGATACGCAGTATTTT
CSVEASATDTQYF
>TRBJ2-3|TRBD1|TRBV7-9|-
TGTGCCAGCAGCCCCACAGGGACAGACACAGATACGCAGTATTTT
CASSPTGTDTDTQYF
>TRBJ2-3|-|TRBV23-1|once
TGCGCCAGCAGTCAATCTGCCCGACTAGGAGAGCCCCTAGATACGCAGTATTTT
CASSQSARLGEPLDTQYF
>TRBJ1-1|-|TRBV9|-
TGTGCCAGCAGCGTAGTGGCAACTAGTCCCAACACTGAAGCTTTCTTT
CASSVVATSPNTEAFF
>TRBJ2-1|-|TRBV9|-
TGTGCCAGCAGCGTAGCCAGGGCCGGTGAGCAGTTCTTC
CASSVARAGEQFF
>TRBJ2-7|-|TRBV7-2|-
TGTGCCAGCAGCTTCGGGTTAGCGGTTCTCAACTACGAGCAGTACTTC
CASSFGLAVLNYEQYF
>TRBJ2-2|-|TRBV19|once
TGTGCCAGTAGTATATCGGTCGCCGGGGAGCTGTTTTTT
CASSISVAGELFF
>TRBJ2-7|-|TRBV5-1|-
TGCGCCAGCAGCTTGTTTTTTGAACCATCAACAGGCTCCTACGAGCAGTACTTC
CASSLFFEPSTGSYEQYF
>TRBJ2-7|-|TRBV6-5|large
TGTGCCACCTACCGACAGGCCTCTGGCGAGCAGTACTTC
CATYRQASGEQYF